Below, one T cell receptor (beta chain) is given with its context. V was shortened by 1 base and J by 4 bases, with 7 bases between the two germline ends. This CDR3 has 13 residues. Germline-derived CDR1 and CDR2 are LNHDA and SQIVND (reference sequence). Original methodology: Researchers report that nucleated cell counts were estimated from reference gene primer amplification. The assay was immunoSEQ multiplex PCR, and TCRdb's table has in-frame clones only and misses some. V, J and clone size were drawn from that table, and D and trimming were deduced from the DNA. The sample yields over 300,000 clones, roughly nine tenths seen once. This entry comes from a study of blood T cell repertoires in COVID-19. The overall study: The United States, Italy and Spain supplied acute and convalescent COVID-19 samples. T cells, B-cell-depleted T cells, or PBMCs provided the cDNA or gDNA that served as material.

This receptor was taken from a man aged 40-55 years with acute or convalescent COVID-19. Sequencing was performed on peripheral blood. The J gene is TRBJ1-1, the V gene TRBV19; no firm D call. The CDR3 region is CASSIVIGTEAFF. CDR3 nucleotide sequence: TGTGCCAGTAGTATAGTAATCGGCACTGAAGCTTTCTTT. Full variable domain (remainder filled in from reference TRBV19 and TRBJ1-1): DGGITQSPKYLFRKEGQNVTLSCEQNLNHDAMYWYRQDPGQGLRLIYYSQIVNDFQKGDIAEGYSVSREKKESFPLTVTSAQKNPTAFYLCASSIVIGTEAFFGQGTRLTVV.